These T cell receptor beta chains were read from a single sample in a study of blood T cell repertoires in COVID-19. The table came from immunoSEQ multiplex PCR; TCRdb's copy has only in-frame clones and leaves some out. This sample has roughly 260,000 clones; 87% occur once, and the top ten carry 2.2%. The specimen was peripheral blood. Every receptor here comes from a woman aged 50 to 60 who had recovered from COVID-19. Both conserved end residues are part of each CDR3. A D gene is named only where the DNA matches it firmly. For some rows the clone size is stated as once, few or many, or as a class when expanded; others skip it.

clone_size,d_call,v_call,j_call,cdr3_nt,cdr3_aa
-,TRBD2,TRBV30,TRBJ2-3,TGTGCCTGGAGTGTACTGGGGGCGGGAGGGCCCACAGATACGCAGTATTTT,CAWSVLGAGGPTDTQYF
-,-,TRBV10-3,TRBJ1-1,TGTGCCATCAGCCCGCACGGGAAGCCTGAAGCTTTCTTT,CAISPHGKPEAFF
-,TRBD1,TRBV9,TRBJ2-3,TGTGCCAGCAGCGCCCGACAGGGGTACACAGATACGCAGTATTTT,CASSARQGYTDTQYF
-,-,TRBV6-5,TRBJ1-4,TGTGCCAGCAGGAAGACAGGAGGAAATGAAAAACTGTTTTTT,CASRKTGGNEKLFF
few,-,TRBV10-3,TRBJ2-5,TGTGCCATCAGTGACCCCGCAAGGGACACAGAGACCCAGTACTTC,CAISDPARDTETQYF
once,-,TRBV28,TRBJ2-6,TGTGCCAGCAGTTTGCGGCAGGGGATTCCTGGGGCCAACGTCCTGACTTTC,CASSLRQGIPGANVLTF
-,TRBD1,TRBV7-2,TRBJ2-1,TGCGCCAGCAGCTTGGCAGGGGGTAGGGCGTCCTACAATGAGCAGTTCTTC,CASSLAGGRASYNEQFF
-,TRBD1,TRBV7-9,TRBJ2-1,TGTGCCAGCAGCTTGGGACAGACTCCCTACAATGAGCAGTTCTTC,CASSLGQTPYNEQFF
-,TRBD1,TRBV5-1,TRBJ2-7,TGCGCCAGCAGCTTCGGGACAGTAATATACGAGCAGTACTTC,CASSFGTVIYEQYF
-,TRBD1,TRBV11-2,TRBJ2-7,TGTGCCAGCACGTCGACAGGGGCGTACGAGCAGTACTTC,CASTSTGAYEQYF
-,-,TRBV6-5,TRBJ1-5,TGTGCCAGCAGCTCGGAACGAGGGAGCAATCAGCCCCAGCATTTT,CASSSERGSNQPQHF
-,TRBD2,TRBV4-1,TRBJ2-1,TGCGCCAGCAGCCACGACAGGACTAGCGGGAGGCATGAGCAGTTCTTC,CASSHDRTSGRHEQFF
once,-,TRBV5-8,TRBJ2-1,TGTGCCAGCAGCTACTTTAGCTCGAGCTCCTACAATGAGCAGTTCTTC,CASSYFSSSSYNEQFF